The 15 T cell receptor beta chains presented below share a single source sample, sequenced in a study of shared clonotypes between healthy human individuals. The assay was immunoSEQ multiplex PCR, and TCRdb's table has in-frame clones only and misses some. The sample records hundreds of thousands of clones, around 78% being singletons. The sequenced sample was PBMCs. The receptors here all came from a woman in her thirties or forties in good health. Some clones in this sample may be carry-over from other donors' samples.

The chain employs TRBV6-4 and TRBJ2-7, with 7 bases matching TRBD1. The CDR3 has 15 residues. In germline, CDR1 is MRHNA, CDR2 SNTAGT. With 6 bases clipped from V and 2 bases from J, the junction kept 10 bases outside the gene matches. The CDR3 DNA follows: TGTGCCAGCAGAAACACAGGGGTCGGTACCTACGAGCAGTACTTC. Protein product: CASRNTGVGTYEQYF.

The chain recombines TRBV11-2 with TRBJ2-1; TRBD2 agrees at 8 bases. After removal of 5 bases from V and 4 bases from J, the junction contained 7 bases not matched to a gene. The CDR3 is made up of 15 amino acids. Germline CDR1 and CDR2: SGHAT and FQNNGV. CDR3 coding DNA: TGTGCCAGCAGCCCGTGGAGCGGGAGTTACAATGAGCAGTTCTTC. This codes for CASSPWSGSYNEQFF. The complete variable domain, with remaining parts taken from reference TRBV11-2 and TRBJ2-1, reads EAGVAQSPRYKIIEKRQSVAFWCNPISGHATLYWYQQILGQGPKLLIQFQNNGVVDDSQLPKDRFSAERLKGVDSTLKIQPAKLEDSAVYLCASSPWSGSYNEQFFGPGTRLTVL.

Only one count was recorded for this clone. The chain employs TRBV6-5 and TRBJ2-1, with D tentatively TRBD1 (6 bases). The CDR3 is made up of 13 amino acids. With 8 bases removed from V and 9 bases from J, the gap between germline ends came to 17 bases. Germline CDR1 reads MNHEY; CDR2 reads SVGAGI. CDR3 residues: CASSTGSSSEQFF. In DNA, the CDR3 is TGTGCCAGCTCTACAGGGAGTAGTAGTGAGCAGTTCTTC.

The V call is TRBV7-9, the J call TRBJ1-5; 7 bases map to TRBD1. Germline values: CDR1 SEHNR, CDR2 FQNEAQ (reference sequence). The V segment lost 5 bases and the J segment 4 bases; nucleotides outside the gene matches: 5. This CDR3 spans 14 amino acids. The CDR3 spells CASSLGTDNQPQHF. DNA for the CDR3: TGTGCCAGCAGCCTAGGGACAGATAATCAGCCCCAGCATTTT.

The gene calls are TRBV27 and TRBJ2-2; no firm D call. The CDR3 is made up of 20 amino acids. With 0 bases removed from V and 1 base from J, the gap between germline ends came to 21 bases. Germline values: CDR1 MNHEY, CDR2 SMNVEV (reference sequence). The CDR3 DNA is TGTGCCAGCAGTTTATCGGTTTTTTCGGTGGGCAGGCTGAACACCGGGGAGCTGTTTTTT. It codes for CASSLSVFSVGRLNTGELFF.

This clone was observed at least ten times. CDR3 nucleotides: TGTGCCAGTAGTATAGGCCAGGGTATCAACGAGCAGTACTTC. Its protein product is CASSIGQGINEQYF. The chain uses TRBV19 and TRBJ2-7, with D perhaps TRBD1 (5 bases). The CDR3 sequence is 14 residues long. V lost 1 base and J lost 5, with 12 bases in between. CDR1 and CDR2 (germline): LNHDA, SQIVND (reference sequence).

This clone was observed a single time. This chain joins TRBV7-9 and TRBJ2-7, with D maybe TRBD1 (6 bases). With 6 bases removed from V and 7 bases from J, the gap between germline ends came to 22 bases. CDR1 is SEHNR, CDR2 FQNEAQ, per germline (reference sequence). CDR3 size: 15 residues. As DNA, the CDR3 is TGTGCCAGCAGAAAGGGGCCCTCAGGGGTGGGGGAGCAGTACTTC. Protein: CASRKGPSGVGEQYF.

In its sample, this clone was seen once. The rearrangement links TRBV9 to TRBJ2-7, with no clear D. The germline gives CDR1 SGDLS, CDR2 YYNGEE. This CDR3 has 14 residues. V was shortened by 2 bases and J by 2 bases, with 11 bases between the two germline ends. The CDR3 here is CASSVLGLTYEQYF. In nucleotides, the CDR3 is TGTGCCAGCAGCGTCTTGGGTCTTACCTACGAGCAGTACTTC.

The genes are TRBV7-2 and TRBJ2-1, with 10 bases aligning to TRBD2. The CDR3 is 16 residues long. The ends lost 5 bases at V and 8 bases at J; junction bases unmatched: 12. Germline lookup yields CDR1 SGHTA and CDR2 FQGNSA. The CDR3: CASSGLAEPLGYEQFF. The CDR3 DNA reads TGTGCCAGCAGCGGACTAGCGGAGCCCTTGGGGTATGAGCAGTTCTTC.

The genes are TRBV28 and TRBJ2-7, with D uncertain. This CDR3 spans 13 amino acids. Germline values: CDR1 MDHEN, CDR2 SYDVKM. V was trimmed by 6 bases and J by 2 bases, leaving 11 bases between them. CDR3 in amino acids: CASRARTAYEQYF. In DNA form, the CDR3 reads TGTGCCAGCAGGGCCAGGACCGCCTACGAGCAGTACTTC. Based on the CDR3 plus reference TRBV28 and TRBJ2-7, the full variable domain is DVKVTQSSRYLVKRTGEKVFLECVQDMDHENMFWYRQDPGLGLRLIYFSYDVKMKEKGDIPEGYSVSREKKERFSLILESASTNQTSMYLCASRARTAYEQYFGPGTRLTVT.

The chain is built from TRBV7-2 and TRBJ2-1; 10 nucleotides match TRBD1. V lost 7 bases, J lost 7 bases, and 4 bases stayed unmatched. Germline assignment: CDR1 SGHTA and CDR2 FQGNSA. The CDR3 loop spans 13 amino acids. CDR3 sequence: CASTGQGRNEQFF. CDR3 DNA: TGTGCCAGCACGGGACAGGGGAGAAATGAGCAGTTCTTC. Full variable domain (missing parts from reference TRBV7-2 and TRBJ2-1): GAGVSQSPSNKVTEKGKDVELRCDPISGHTALYWYRQSLGQGLEFLIYFQGNSAPDKSGLPSDRFSAERTGGSVSTLTIQRTQQEDSAVYLCASTGQGRNEQFFGPGTRLTVL.

This chain connects TRBV11-2 to TRBJ2-1; D gene uncertain. Germline CDR1 and CDR2: SGHAT and FQNNGV. Trimming took 5 bases from V and 10 from J, leaving 9 bases between them. The CDR3 length is 11 residues. CDR3 DNA sequence: TGTGCCAGCAGCCGTTACCCAGAGCAGTTCTTC. This gives the protein CASSRYPEQFF.

As to this clone: Other nucleotide sequences in the sample specify the same CDR3. The chain joins TRBV15 to TRBJ2-7, with a weak D call TRBD1 (5 bases). V lost 2 bases and J lost 2, with 10 bases in between. The CDR3 length is 14 residues. Germline V gene sequence: CDR1 LNHNV, CDR2 YYDKDF (reference sequence). The CDR3 nucleotides are TGTGCCACCAGCAGAACTCAGGGTCCCTACGAGCAGTACTTC. This encodes CATSRTQGPYEQYF.

CDR3 sequence reads: CASVPGPPDTQYF. As DNA, the CDR3 is TGTGCCAGCGTCCCCGGGCCGCCAGATACGCAGTATTTT. The V and J genes are TRBV2 and TRBJ2-3, with D unresolved. CDR1 is SNHLY and CDR2 is FYNNEI in the germline V gene. The V and J ends lost 8 bases and 4 bases respectively, with 13 bases between them. The CDR3 contains 13 residues. Looking up the rest from reference TRBV2 and TRBJ2-3 gives the full variable domain: EPEVTQTPSHQVTQMGQEVILRCVPISNHLYFYWYRQILGQKVEFLVSFYNNEISEKSEIFDDQFSVERPDGSNFTLKIRSTKLEDSAMYFCASVPGPPDTQYFGPGTRLTVL.

The chain links TRBV30 to TRBJ1-3; D is unresolved. CDR1 and CDR2 from the germline V gene are GTSNPN and SVGIG (reference sequence). Deletions cut 2 bases from V and 4 bases from J, with 6 bases between. This CDR3 is built from 12 residues. CDR3 loop: CAWSYAGNTIYF. The CDR3 DNA reads TGTGCCTGGAGTTACGCAGGAAACACCATATATTTT.